The 9 T cell receptor beta chains reported below all come from one sample, sequenced in a study of post-analysis software for immune sequencing data. Overall study results and limits: Five TRBV segments, TRBV5-6, TRBV5-1 and TRBV20-1 among them, were found more frequent in patients than controls.

cDNA libraries of TCR beta carried unique molecular identifiers. TCRdb called the PCR reads again in MiXCR, with one record for every CDR3 protein. The sample includes 650,000 to 850,000 distinct CDR3 sequences, 46% of them seen just once. Antigens of these TCRs are unknown. The specimen sequenced was blood. These TCRs come from a girl aged 5-17 years with multiple sclerosis.

This rearrangement joins TRBV6-1 to TRBJ2-7, with D unresolved. The CDR3 is 15 amino acids. V was clipped by 7 bases and J by 2 bases, with 18 bases between them. Germline CDR1 MNHNS, CDR2 SASEGT. CDR3 coding DNA: TGTGCCAGCATGCAACCTGTTGGCCGGGCCTACGAGCAGTACTTC. Translating gives CASMQPVGRAYEQYF.

This clonotype was seen more than once but under ten times. The chain recombines TRBV7-9 with TRBJ2-7; D perhaps matches TRBD1 (7 bases). Trimming took 4 bases from V and 9 from J, leaving 19 bases between them. CDR1 is SEHNR and CDR2 is FQNEAQ in the germline V gene (reference sequence). There are 14 residues in the CDR3. In DNA form, the CDR3 reads TGTGCCAGCAGCTCTGACAGGGCGCCCGGGGGGCAGTACTTC. Protein: CASSSDRAPGGQYF.

This clonotype was observed a handful of times. The J gene is TRBJ1-1, the V gene TRBV5-5; D is undetermined. The CDR3 is 15 amino acids. Germline assignment: CDR1 SGHKS and CDR2 YYEKEE (reference sequence). V was trimmed by 0 bases and J by 1 base, leaving 10 bases between them. This chain's CDR3 is CASSLVLGENTEAFF. DNA for the CDR3: TGTGCCAGCAGCTTGGTACTAGGCGAGAACACTGAAGCTTTCTTT.

The V gene is TRBV28, the J gene TRBJ1-2; D ambiguous. The CDR3 consists of 14 residues. CDR1 is MDHEN and CDR2 is SYDVKM in the germline V gene. Trimming pared 2 bases from V and 8 bases from J, leaving 15 bases between. The CDR3 coding sequence is TGTGCCAGCAGTTTAGGTAGCTCCCCCGGAGGCTACACCTTC. Protein: CASSLGSSPGGYTF.

This clonotype was observed a handful of times. V is TRBV12-3 or TRBV12-4 and J is TRBJ1-5; D is ambiguous. CDR3 length equals 15 residues. The germline V and J ends were trimmed by 1 base and 5 bases, with 12 bases remaining between them. In nucleotides, the CDR3 is TGTGCCAGCAGTTTAGGTGGGGTTTTTCATCAGCCCCAGCATTTT. Its protein is CASSLGGVFHQPQHF.

The chain has TRBV4-3 and TRBJ2-1, with D possibly TRBD1 on 5 matching bases. There are 13 residues in the CDR3. CDR1 and CDR2 (germline): LGHNA, YSLEER. V was cut by 0 bases and J by 8 bases, with 8 bases left in between. The DNA of the CDR3 is TGCGCCAGCAGCCAAGACCAGGGTTATGAGCAGTTCTTC. As protein: CASSQDQGYEQFF.

V usage is TRBV5-5 and J usage is TRBJ2-7, with 8 bases matching TRBD1. The V gene's germline CDR1 is SGHKS and CDR2 YYEKEE (reference sequence). The CDR3 is 16 residues long. Germline trimming cut 3 bases from V and 2 bases from J; bases unmatched to any gene: 10. The CDR3 sequence: CASSSTRGLGTYEQYF. Here the CDR3 DNA reads TGTGCCAGCAGCTCCACCAGGGGGCTGGGAACCTACGAGCAGTACTTC.

The chain couples TRBV20-1 to TRBJ1-1; a weak D match, TRBD1 (5 bases). V lost 0 bases and J lost 6, with 14 bases in between. CDR1 is DFQATT, CDR2 SNEGSKA, per germline (reference sequence). The CDR3 spans 14 residues. In nucleotides, the CDR3 is TGCAGTGCTAGAGACGAGGGGTTAACGCCTGAAGCTTTCTTT. This gives the protein CSARDEGLTPEAFF.

The chain couples TRBV13 to TRBJ2-7; D is perhaps TRBD1 (6 bases). Per germline, CDR1 PRHDT and CDR2 FYEKMQ (reference sequence). The CDR3 covers 15 residues. Trimming pared 2 bases from V and 5 bases from J, leaving 16 bases between. DNA of the CDR3: TGTGCCAGCAGCTTAATTTCGGGCAGGGGCGACGAGCAGTACTTC. Residues: CASSLISGRGDEQYF.